One and the same sample provided the 10 T cell receptor beta chains below, sequenced in a study of blood T cell repertoires in COVID-19. Profiled with immunoSEQ multiplex PCR; TCRdb holds only in-frame clones, not every one. Of a few hundred thousand clones listed, about 85% are singletons. Sequenced input: peripheral blood. These receptors were obtained from a man aged 30-40 years with active or convalescent COVID-19.

V and J are TRBV18 and TRBJ1-2, with D tentatively TRBD1 (6 bases). Germline V gene data show CDR1 as KGHSH and CDR2 as LQKENI. V dropped 1 base and J dropped 4 bases, with 19 bases sitting between them. The length of the CDR3 is 17 residues. DNA for the CDR3: TGTGCCAGCTCACCACTTGACGAGATAGGGGGTCGCTATGGCTACACCTTC. It specifies CASSPLDEIGGRYGYTF. Full variable domain (missing parts from reference TRBV18 and TRBJ1-2): NAGVMQNPRHLVRRRGQEARLRCSPMKGHSHVYWYRQLPEEGLKFMVYLQKENIIDESGMPKERFSAEFPKEGPSILRIQQVVRGDSAAYFCASSPLDEIGGRYGYTFGSGTRLTVV.

The rearrangement joins TRBV7-9 to TRBJ1-3; D is unresolved. The CDR3 is made up of 11 amino acids. V shed 1 base and J shed 8 bases, with 3 bases lying between them. In germline, CDR1 is SEHNR, CDR2 FQNEAQ (reference sequence). The CDR3 region has the DNA TGTGCCAGCAGCTTAGGAGACACCATATATTTT. Its protein product is CASSLGDTIYF.

The chain couples TRBV9 to TRBJ1-2; D is possibly TRBD1 (6 bases). Germline V gene data show CDR1 as SGDLS and CDR2 as YYNGEE. The CDR3 runs to 13 residues. Trimming removed 3 bases from V and 6 bases from J, with 12 bases in between. The DNA for the CDR3 is TGTGCCAGCAGCGAGTGGTCAGGGGATGGCTACACCTTC. This codes for CASSEWSGDGYTF. Full variable domain (remainder filled in from reference TRBV9 and TRBJ1-2): DSGVTQTPKHLITATGQRVTLRCSPRSGDLSVYWYQQSLDQGLQFLIQYYNGEERAKGNILERFSAQQFPDLHSELNLSSLELGDSALYFCASSEWSGDGYTFGSGTRLTVV.

The V gene is TRBV11-2, the J gene TRBJ2-1, with 12 bases identical to TRBD2. J lost 2 bases, V lost 4 bases, and 3 bases had no gene match. The CDR3 consists of 16 residues. Germline V CDR1 and CDR2: SGHAT, FQNNGV. Written as DNA, the CDR3 is TGTGCCAGCAGCTCGCGGACTAGCGGGGCCTACAATGAGCAGTTCTTC. Its protein product is CASSSRTSGAYNEQFF.

The gene calls are TRBV5-1 and TRBJ1-2; 8 bases map to TRBD1. CDR3 length: 15 residues. Germline V gives CDR1 SGHRS, CDR2 YFSETQ. Trimming at V came to 3 bases and at J to 6 bases, leaving 10 bases not matched to a gene. This chain's CDR3 is CASSSGGRRGHGYTF. Written as DNA, the CDR3 is TGCGCCAGCAGCTCCGGAGGTCGCAGGGGGCATGGCTACACCTTC.

This clone is a singleton in its sample. The V call is TRBV25-1, the J call TRBJ2-3; 8 nucleotides align to TRBD2. The germline V gene has CDR1 MGHDK and CDR2 SYGVNS. The CDR3 consists of 14 residues. The ends lost 4 bases at V and 2 bases at J; junction bases unmatched: 2. Here the CDR3 DNA reads TGTGCCAGCAGTGTAGCGGGGTTCACAGATACGCAGTATTTT. It yields the protein CASSVAGFTDTQYF.

The rearrangement uses TRBV18 and TRBJ1-6, with D maybe TRBD1 (5 bases). Germline V gene sequence: CDR1 KGHSH, CDR2 LQKENI. Trimming removed 1 base at V and 4 bases at J, with 11 bases between. CDR3 size: 16 residues. CDR3 bases: TGTGCCAGCTCACCACTAGGGGCCGAATATAATTCACCCCTCCACTTT. Amino acid sequence: CASSPLGAEYNSPLHF.

The V and J genes are TRBV19 and TRBJ1-2, with 7 positions matching TRBD1. Germline values: CDR1 LNHDA, CDR2 SQIVND (reference sequence). This CDR3 has 15 residues. The V and J ends lost 3 bases and 4 bases, in that order; junction bases with no gene match: 8. As DNA, the CDR3 is TGTGCCAGTAGTATGAAAAGGACAGGATTCTATGGCTACACCTTC. Translation gives CASSMKRTGFYGYTF.

The gene calls are TRBV4-3 and TRBJ2-3; D gene ambiguous. The CDR3 totals 16 residues. The V end was cut by 0 bases, the J end by 2 bases, with 12 bases between. Germline CDR1 LGHNA, CDR2 YSLEER. DNA for the CDR3: TGCGCCAGCAGCCAAGATCTGGGCTATAACACAGATACGCAGTATTTT. Translated: CASSQDLGYNTDTQYF.

V is TRBV2 and J is TRBJ2-5; the match to TRBD2 covers 10 bases. Germline CDR1 is SNHLY and CDR2 is FYNNEI. CDR3 length equals 14 residues. J gave up 6 bases and V 6 bases, and 7 bases lay outside the gene matches. The CDR3, as DNA: TGTGCCAGCAGCTCAGCGGGAGGGCCAAAGACCCAGTACTTC. This encodes CASSSAGGPKTQYF.